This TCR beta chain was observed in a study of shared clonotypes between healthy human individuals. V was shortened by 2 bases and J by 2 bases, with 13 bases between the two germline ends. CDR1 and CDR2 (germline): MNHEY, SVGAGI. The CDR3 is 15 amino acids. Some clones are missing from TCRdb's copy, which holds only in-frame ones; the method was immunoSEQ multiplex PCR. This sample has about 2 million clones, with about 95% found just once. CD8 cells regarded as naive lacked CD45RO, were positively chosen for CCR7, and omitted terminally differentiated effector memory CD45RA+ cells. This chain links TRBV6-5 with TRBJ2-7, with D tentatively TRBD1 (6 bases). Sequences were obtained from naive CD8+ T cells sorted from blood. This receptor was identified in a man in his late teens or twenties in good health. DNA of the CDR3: TGTGCCAGCAGTTACAGTCAGGGGCCCGCCTACGAGCAGTACTTC. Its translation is CASSYSQGPAYEQYF.